The 11 T cell receptor beta chains presented below share a single source sample, sequenced in a study of control samples from healthy donors and cancer patients. The table came from immunoSEQ multiplex PCR; TCRdb's copy has only in-frame clones and leaves some out. The profile shows roughly 130,000 clones, around 93% of them singletons. Material: PBMCs. The receptors were sampled from a man between 45 and 60 years old with head and neck cancer.

V gene TRBV7-2 combines with J gene TRBJ1-1; D is unresolved. Per the germline V gene, CDR1 is SGHTA and CDR2 is FQGNSA. The V end was cut by 1 base, the J end by 0 bases, with 3 bases between. The CDR3 sequence is 13 residues long. The CDR3 region is CASSLELNTEAFF. As DNA, the CDR3 is TGTGCCAGCAGCTTAGAGCTGAACACTGAAGCTTTCTTT.

The chain has TRBV3-1 (or the pseudogene TRBV3-2) and TRBJ2-3; 11 bases match TRBD1. The length of the CDR3 is 17 residues. V dropped 0 bases and J dropped 6; count of bases not matched to a gene: 8. The germline V gene has CDR1 LGHDT and CDR2 YNNKEL (reference sequence). The DNA of the CDR3 is TGTGCCAGCAGCCAAGAGTTTAGGACAGGGGGCTCGGATACGCAGTATTTT. As protein: CASSQEFRTGGSDTQYF.

The J gene is TRBJ2-7, the V gene TRBV7-8, with D hard to call. Looked up from germline, CDR1 is SGHVS and CDR2 is FQNEAQ. This CDR3 spans 14 amino acids. Trimming stripped 1 base from V and 0 bases from J, with 7 bases between. This CDR3 reads CASSLGGYSYEQYF. Written as DNA, the CDR3 is TGTGCCAGCAGCTTAGGGGGTTACTCCTACGAGCAGTACTTC.

V usage is TRBV7-6 and J usage is TRBJ1-2; TRBD1 is a possible D gene (6 bases). In germline, CDR1 is SGHVS, CDR2 FNYEAQ. Trimming took 5 bases from V and 5 from J, leaving 9 bases between them. The CDR3 contains 12 residues. The CDR3 loop reads CASSGRGYGYTF. As DNA, the CDR3 is TGTGCCAGCAGCGGCAGGGGTTATGGCTACACCTTC.

The chain couples TRBV18 to TRBJ2-7; D is undetermined. This CDR3 is 12 amino acids long. Trimming shortened V by 6 bases and J by 3 bases, and 9 bases separated the two germline ends. Germline loops: CDR1 KGHSH, CDR2 LQKENI. DNA of the CDR3: TGTGCCAGCTCCCCGACACTCTACGAGCAGTACTTC. This sequence encodes CASSPTLYEQYF. The complete variable domain, with remaining parts taken from reference TRBV18 and TRBJ2-7, reads NAGVMQNPRHLVRRRGQEARLRCSPMKGHSHVYWYRQLPEEGLKFMVYLQKENIIDESGMPKERFSAEFPKEGPSILRIQQVVRGDSAAYFCASSPTLYEQYFGPGTRLTVT.

The gene calls are TRBV24-1 and TRBJ1-4, with 10 positions matching TRBD1. Germline CDR1 is KGHDR and CDR2 is SFDVKD. Germline trimming cut 3 bases from V and 6 bases from J; bases unmatched to any gene: 3. There are 15 residues in the CDR3. CDR3 DNA: TGTGCCACCAGTGATCCCGGGACAGGGGATGAAAAACTGTTTTTT. It codes for CATSDPGTGDEKLFF.

This chain uses TRBV11-2 with TRBJ2-7, with D possibly being TRBD1 (5 bases). V lost 4 bases and J lost 6, with 10 bases in between. This CDR3 is built from 12 residues. From germline, CDR1 is SGHAT and CDR2 FQNNGV. The CDR3 coding sequence is TGTGCCAGCAGCTGGTACACAGGCGAGCAGTACTTC. Its protein product is CASSWYTGEQYF.

The chain recombines TRBV6-6 with TRBJ2-5; D is possibly TRBD2 (6 bases). Germline lookup yields CDR1 MNHNY and CDR2 SVGAGI (reference sequence). Trimming took 8 bases from V and 9 from J, leaving 13 bases between them. The CDR3 spans 11 residues. The CDR3 DNA reads as TGTGCCAGCGGGACTCCTCGTCCCCAGTACTTC. This sequence encodes CASGTPRPQYF.

The chain is built from TRBV5-8 and TRBJ2-2; D might be TRBD2 (5 bases). The CDR3 covers 16 residues. V gave up 4 bases and J gave up 3 bases, with 16 bases separating them. The germline CDR1 and CDR2 sequences are SGHTS and YDEGEE. In DNA form, the CDR3 reads TGTGCCAGCAGCAAAGGACTGCGGGCGGACACCGGGGAGCTGTTTTTT. Translating it yields CASSKGLRADTGELFF.

The rearrangement uses TRBV9 and TRBJ2-3; D might be TRBD2 (5 bases). CDR3 size: 16 residues. The V gene's germline CDR1 is SGDLS and CDR2 YYNGEE. V was clipped by 3 bases and J by 6 bases, with 20 bases between them. The CDR3 DNA reads as TGTGCCAGCAGCGCAACCCCGGCCGGGGAAAGGGATACGCAGTATTTT. This sequence encodes CASSATPAGERDTQYF.

V is TRBV24-1 and J is TRBJ2-2; D is perhaps TRBD2 (6 bases). CDR3 length equals 15 residues. Germline CDR1 KGHDR, CDR2 SFDVKD. V shed 3 bases and J shed 6 bases, with 13 bases lying between them. The CDR3 DNA reads TGTGCCACCAGTGATATGGGACTTGCGGCCGGGGAGCTGTTTTTT. Protein product: CATSDMGLAAGELFF.